This entry lists 15 T cell receptor beta chains sequenced from one sample in a study of shared clonotypes between healthy human individuals. Clones were read by immunoSEQ multiplex PCR, and TCRdb kept only the in-frame ones, dropping some. The sample carries under 850,000 clones, 55% to 80% recorded once. Source material: memory CD4+ T cells sorted from blood. Subset here: CD45RA-negative fraction. These receptors came from a woman aged 25 to 39 in good health.

This clone was seen more than once but under ten times. Other DNA sequences in this sample translate to the same CDR3. The CDR3 protein is CASSFSQGPYEQYF. Written as DNA, the CDR3 is TGTGCCAGCAGTTTCTCACAGGGTCCCTACGAGCAGTACTTC. The chain recombines TRBV27 with TRBJ2-7; a possible D gene is TRBD1 (6 bases). CDR3 length: 14 residues. V lost 3 bases, J lost 2 bases, and 11 bases lay in between. Germline-derived CDR1 and CDR2 are MNHEY and SMNVEV (reference sequence).

This sequence joins TRBV13 and TRBJ2-1; 7 positions agree with TRBD2. V dropped 3 bases and J dropped 1; count of bases not matched to a gene: 15. CDR3 length equals 19 residues. Germline V gene sequence: CDR1 PRHDT, CDR2 FYEKMQ (reference sequence). The DNA of the CDR3 is TGTGCCAGCAGCTTTTCCGGGACTAACCCCCTCTTATCCTACAATGAGCAGTTCTTC. Its protein product is CASSFSGTNPLLSYNEQFF.

The chain uses TRBV28 and TRBJ1-3; D unresolved. Trimming left V 6 bases short and J 8 bases short, with 23 bases between. The CDR3 runs to 16 residues. Germline values: CDR1 MDHEN, CDR2 SYDVKM. The CDR3 region is CASSPNRGLKGYTIYF. CDR3 nucleotide sequence: TGTGCCAGCAGCCCAAACAGAGGCCTGAAGGGTTACACCATATATTTT.

Only a few counts were recorded for this clone. The genes are TRBV28 and TRBJ1-2; D remains ambiguous. Trimming removed 10 bases at V and 2 bases at J, with 11 bases between. The CDR3 sequence is 12 residues long. Germline lookup yields CDR1 MDHEN and CDR2 SYDVKM. In DNA, the CDR3 is TGTGCCACCCGGACTGAAAACTATGGCTACACCTTC. It specifies CATRTENYGYTF.

This clone was recorded only once. A much larger clone lies one base from this, so it may be a read error. The chain couples TRBV7-2 to TRBJ1-2; TRBD1 agrees at 7 bases. Germline V gene sequence: CDR1 SGHTA, CDR2 FQGNSA. Trimming at V came to 2 bases and at J to 4 bases, leaving 1 base not matched to a gene. This CDR3 is 13 amino acids long. For the CDR3, the DNA is TGTGCCAGCAGCTTAAACAGGGGCTATGGCTACACCTTC. Translating gives CASSLNRGYGYTF.

This clone came up once. The V gene is TRBV25-1, the J gene TRBJ2-3; 7 positions agree with TRBD2. V gave up 1 base and J gave up 2 bases; unmatched junction bases: 3. The CDR3 runs to 15 residues. The germline V gene encodes CDR1 MGHDK and CDR2 SYGVNS. CDR3 residues: CASSEWGGATDTQYF. CDR3 DNA sequence: TGTGCCAGCAGTGAATGGGGGGGAGCCACAGATACGCAGTATTTT.

This clone was seen a single time. The rearrangement links TRBV30 to TRBJ2-3; possible D gene TRBD2, 5 bases. The CDR3 contains 15 residues. CDR1 GTSNPN and CDR2 SVGIG come from the germline V gene (reference sequence). Trimming pared 4 bases from V and 0 bases from J, leaving 14 bases between. The CDR3 coding sequence is TGTGCCTGGACGGCTGTAGCGTCTAGCACAGATACGCAGTATTTT. This encodes CAWTAVASSTDTQYF.

The chain couples TRBV6-1 to TRBJ1-5; D ambiguous. V lost 5 bases and J lost 1, with 12 bases in between. The germline V gene has CDR1 MNHNS and CDR2 SASEGT. The CDR3 loop spans 15 amino acids. DNA of the CDR3: TGTGCCAGCAGTACTAACCGTGCGAGCAATCAGCCCCAGCATTTT. It encodes CASSTNRASNQPQHF.

This clone has more than one count but fewer than ten. The chain has TRBV7-9 and TRBJ2-6; possibly TRBD2 for D (6 bases). This CDR3 has 13 amino acids. Germline loops: CDR1 SEHNR, CDR2 FQNEAQ (reference sequence). CDR3 loop: CSPGEAGANVLTF. The CDR3 coding sequence is TGTAGTCCGGGGGAGGCCGGGGCCAACGTCCTGACTTTC.

The rearrangement joins TRBV1 to TRBJ2-1; the table's D call, TRBD2, was not checked against the DNA. TRBV1 is an annotated pseudogene. The CDR3 is 15 amino acids. CDR3: CTSSKLAGEVDEQFF. CDR3 DNA: TGCACCAGCAGCAAACTAGCGGGAGAAGTCGATGAGCAGTTCTTC.

The chain employs TRBV7-8 and TRBJ2-5, with a weak D call TRBD2 (6 bases). The CDR3 totals 13 residues. The V end was cut by 5 bases, the J end by 5 bases, with 12 bases between. CDR1 is SGHVS, CDR2 FQNEAQ, per germline. This chain's CDR3 is CASSPTSFETQYF. In DNA, the CDR3 is TGTGCCAGCAGCCCGACTAGTTTTGAGACCCAGTACTTC.

At least ten counts were recorded for this clone. J is TRBJ1-5 and V is TRBV28; 10 bases match TRBD1. This CDR3 is 21 amino acids long. V trimming: 2 bases; J trimming: 0 bases; junction bases outside the gene matches: 16. CDR1 is MDHEN, CDR2 SYDVKM, per germline. In DNA form, the CDR3 reads TGTGCCAGCAGTTTAAAGGGACAGGGGAAGGGTTACCGATTTAGCAATCAGCCCCAGCATTTT. Encoded protein: CASSLKGQGKGYRFSNQPQHF.

Of note for this clone: Other DNA sequences from this sample encode an identical CDR3 as well. The chain has TRBV27 and TRBJ1-1, with D possibly matching TRBD1 (6 bases). The V and J ends lost 2 bases and 5 bases respectively, with 12 bases between them. Germline V gives CDR1 MNHEY, CDR2 SMNVEV (reference sequence). The CDR3 has 14 residues. The CDR3 region is CASSLGGRRTEAFF. In nucleotides, the CDR3 is TGTGCCAGCAGTTTAGGGGGCCGGAGGACTGAAGCTTTCTTT.

A note on this clone: This is likely an artifact of a read error, given a far larger clone one base away. The chain employs TRBV6-5 and TRBJ2-7; no clear D gene. The germline CDR1 and CDR2 sequences are MNHEY and SVGAGI. The germline V and J ends were trimmed by 6 bases and 4 bases, with 7 bases remaining between them. This CDR3 comprises 11 residues. CDR3 region: CASSFLYEQYF. The CDR3 DNA follows: TGTGCCAGCAGCTTTCTTTACGAGCAGTACTTC.

V is TRBV5-4 and J is TRBJ2-1; perhaps TRBD2 as D (6 bases). Trimming pared 4 bases from V and 1 base from J, leaving 15 bases between. CDR3 length: 16 residues. Germline CDR1 is SGHNT and CDR2 is YYREEE (reference sequence). The CDR3 bases are TGTGCCAGCAGCCCTAGCTGGGGGAGGTCCTACAATGAGCAGTTCTTC. Its translation: CASSPSWGRSYNEQFF.